Below are 9 T cell receptor beta chains sequenced from a single sample in a study of early T cells in non-severe SARS-CoV-2 infection. One entry per CDR3 protein, called by TCRdb with MiXCR from the 5' RACE reads. The sample lists approximately 65,000 distinct CDR3 sequences, approximately 14% seen once, with 4% to 4.5% in the top ten. The sequenced sample was whole blood. The origin of the receptors is an adult who was a healthcare worker with PCR-confirmed SARS-CoV-2 infection or an uninfected control (not recorded which).

In its sample, this clonotype was seen a few times. The gene calls are TRBV6-5 and TRBJ2-3; 11 nucleotides align to TRBD2. CDR3 length equals 16 residues. Germline loops: CDR1 MNHEY, CDR2 SVGAGI. The ends lost 3 bases at V and 6 bases at J; junction bases unmatched: 8. The CDR3 region has the DNA TGTGCCAGCAGTTATAGAGCTAGCGGGGGGCGTGATACGCAGTATTTT. Protein sequence: CASSYRASGGRDTQYF.

This clonotype has more than one count but fewer than ten. The J gene is TRBJ1-5, the V gene TRBV20-1; D possibly corresponds to TRBD1 (5 bases). V was pared by 1 base and J by 1 base, with 8 bases between. The CDR3 loop spans 14 amino acids. Per the germline V gene, CDR1 is DFQATT and CDR2 is SNEGSKA (reference sequence). In nucleotides, the CDR3 is TGCAGTGCTAGAGTGGCAGGGAGCAATCAGCCCCAGCATTTT. Residues: CSARVAGSNQPQHF.

This clonotype has ten or more counts. The chain uses TRBV12-3 or TRBV12-4 and TRBJ1-6; 9 bases are shared with TRBD1. This CDR3 is built from 14 residues. J was trimmed by 9 bases and V by 4 bases; bases with no gene match: 4. The CDR3 is CASSSRQGGSPLHF. CDR3 nucleotides: TGTGCCAGCAGTTCCCGACAGGGGGGTTCACCCCTCCACTTT.

The V call is TRBV6-2 or TRBV6-3, the J call TRBJ1-2; D remains unclear. CDR3 length: 15 amino acids. V lost 5 bases to trimming and J lost 4 bases, with 17 bases between them. Germline lookup yields CDR1 MNHEY and CDR2 SVGEGT. CDR3 region: CASSIPVTRFYGYTF. For the CDR3, the DNA is TGTGCCAGCAGTATCCCCGTTACACGATTCTATGGCTACACCTTC.

This clonotype was seen a handful of times. This chain connects TRBV13 to TRBJ2-3; D is unresolved. There are 11 residues in the CDR3. Between the trimmed V and J ends, which lost 4 bases and 6 bases, there was a span of 5 bases. The germline CDR1 and CDR2 sequences are PRHDT and FYEKMQ (reference sequence). The CDR3 sequence is CASSSLDTQYF. In DNA, the CDR3 is TGTGCCAGCAGCTCGCTTGATACGCAGTATTTT.

The chain recombines TRBV30 with TRBJ1-2; TRBD1 aligns across 7 bases. From germline, CDR1 is GTSNPN and CDR2 SVGIG (reference sequence). The V and J ends lost 4 bases and 4 bases, in that order; junction bases with no gene match: 0. CDR3 length: 11 residues. Written as DNA, the CDR3 is TGTGCCTGGAACAGGGGCTATGGCTACACCTTC. Translated: CAWNRGYGYTF. Together with reference TRBV30 and TRBJ1-2, the CDR3 gives the full variable domain: SQTIHQWPATLVQPVGSPLSLECTVEGTSNPNLYWYRQAAGRGLQLLFYSVGIGQISSEVPQNLSASRPQDRQFILSSKKLLLSDSGFYLCAWNRGYGYTFGSGTRLTVV.

This clonotype occurred many times. The chain employs TRBV6-6 and TRBJ2-3; D remains unclear. Trimming took off 0 bases at V and 4 bases at J, with 11 bases between the two ends. From germline, CDR1 is MNHNY and CDR2 SVGAGI (reference sequence). The CDR3 totals 15 residues. The chain's CDR3 is CASSYSPPRPDTQYF. DNA of the CDR3: TGTGCCAGCAGTTACTCCCCCCCTAGGCCAGATACGCAGTATTTT.

On this clonotype itself: Germline and junction disagree at one end, which may indicate a read error. The chain employs TRBV25-1 and TRBJ2-5; TRBD2 aligns across 7 bases. Germline CDR1 and CDR2: MGHDK and SYGVNS. The CDR3 contains 17 residues. The CDR3 DNA is TGTGCCAGCAGTGAACCAGCGCCCCTAGCGGTCAAAGAGACACAGTACTTC. Protein product: CASSEPAPLAVKETQYF.

This clonotype was observed a handful of times. This chain uses TRBV6-2 or TRBV6-3 with TRBJ2-3; the match to TRBD1 covers 10 bases. With 2 bases clipped from V and 4 bases from J, the junction kept 6 bases outside the gene matches. The CDR3 is 16 residues long. The germline CDR1 and CDR2 sequences are MNHEY and SVGEGT. CDR3 coding DNA: TGTGCCAGCAGTTACCCAGGACAGGGGGAAGCAGATACGCAGTATTTT. Translation gives CASSYPGQGEADTQYF.